This T cell receptor beta chain was captured in a study of response to subunit inactivated influenza vaccine. Findings of the study overall: T cells newly recruited by each seasonal influenza vaccination are few, the authors suggested.

This clonotype was picked up many times. The antigen remains undetermined. One entry per CDR3 protein, called by TCRdb with MiXCR from the RT-PCR reads. The data hold about 700,000 distinct CDR3 sequences, with 15% to 17% observed a single time. Specimen: PBMCs from blood, collected 12 days after vaccination. This clonotype was obtained from a man between 50 and 59 years old who received an inactivated influenza vaccine.

CDR3 nucleotide sequence: TGTGCCAGCAGCGTGGGACGGGGTAATTCACCCCTCCACTTT. Encoded protein: CASSVGRGNSPLHF. The rearrangement links TRBV2 to TRBJ1-6; TRBD1 might be the D (5 bases). CDR1 and CDR2 from the germline V gene are SNHLY and FYNNEI. The CDR3 is made up of 14 amino acids. V dropped 6 bases and J dropped 6 bases, with 12 bases sitting between them.